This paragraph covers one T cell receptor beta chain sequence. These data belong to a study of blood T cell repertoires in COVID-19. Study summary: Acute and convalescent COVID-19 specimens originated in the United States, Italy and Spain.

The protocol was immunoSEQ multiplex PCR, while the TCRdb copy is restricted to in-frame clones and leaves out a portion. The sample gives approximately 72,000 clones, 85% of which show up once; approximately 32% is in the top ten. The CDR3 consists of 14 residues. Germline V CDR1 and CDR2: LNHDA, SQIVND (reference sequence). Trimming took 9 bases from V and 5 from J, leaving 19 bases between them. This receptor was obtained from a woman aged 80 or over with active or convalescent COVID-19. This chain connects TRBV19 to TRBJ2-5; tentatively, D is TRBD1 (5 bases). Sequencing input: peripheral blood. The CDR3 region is CASKTQGSSETQYF. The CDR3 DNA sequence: TGTGCCAGCAAAACGCAGGGATCTTCGGAGACCCAGTACTTC.